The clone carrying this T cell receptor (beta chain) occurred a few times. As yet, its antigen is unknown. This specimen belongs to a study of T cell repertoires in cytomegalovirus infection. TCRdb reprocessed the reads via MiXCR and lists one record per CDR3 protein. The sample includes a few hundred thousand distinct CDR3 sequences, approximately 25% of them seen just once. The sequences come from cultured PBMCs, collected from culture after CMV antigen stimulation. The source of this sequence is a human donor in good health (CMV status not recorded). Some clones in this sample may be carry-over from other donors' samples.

The CDR3, as DNA: TGTGCCAGCAGTTACTCGTGGGAAGGGGATTGGGCCCTCCACTTT. Translated, it gives CASSYSWEGDWALHF. This chain uses TRBV6-5 with TRBJ1-6; D is perhaps TRBD1 (5 bases). The CDR3 is 15 residues long. V lost 0 bases and J 14 bases, leaving 17 bases between the germline ends. The germline CDR1 and CDR2 sequences are MNHEY and SVGAGI.